The 30 T cell receptor beta chains given below trace back to one sample, sequenced in a study of cytomegalovirus exposure and HLA in healthy donors. Libraries were prepared by immunoSEQ multiplex PCR; TCRdb keeps only in-frame clonotypes and omits some of them. Found here are 140,000 or so clones, more than 80% of them singletons; the top ten hold around 6%. The source material was PBMCs. The receptor set was obtained from a woman aged 25 to 45 in good health and CMV-seropositive.

The chain is built from TRBV28 and TRBJ1-2; D unresolved. The germline V and J ends were trimmed by 5 bases and 4 bases, with 5 bases remaining between them. This CDR3 is 11 amino acids long. The germline V gene has CDR1 MDHEN and CDR2 SYDVKM. This CDR3 reads CASSSGYGYTF. CDR3 sequence (DNA): TGTGCCAGCAGTAGCGGCTATGGCTACACCTTC.

The V gene is TRBV5-1, the J gene TRBJ1-6, with TRBD1 matching over 7 bases. The V gene end was trimmed by 4 bases and the J gene end by 10 bases; junction bases not matched to a gene: 8. Germline lookup yields CDR1 SGHRS and CDR2 YFSETQ. The CDR3 extends over 14 amino acids. The CDR3 spells CASSNRGEGSPLHF. The CDR3 DNA reads TGCGCCAGCAGCAACAGGGGAGAGGGCTCACCCCTCCACTTT.

V is TRBV20-1 and J is TRBJ2-7; D perhaps matches TRBD2 (5 bases). Germline CDR1 and CDR2: DFQATT and SNEGSKA (reference sequence). The CDR3 runs to 10 residues. V was clipped by 6 bases and J by 10 bases, with 13 bases between them. The CDR3 DNA is TGCAGTGCGGGAGCCTCCGGACAGTACTTC. Its translation is CSAGASGQYF.

This clone was observed a single time. The J gene is TRBJ1-1, the V gene TRBV9; D gene uncertain. Germline V CDR1 and CDR2: SGDLS, YYNGEE. This CDR3 contains 15 residues. Trimming shortened V by 0 bases and J by 0 bases, and 9 bases separated the two germline ends. The CDR3 DNA reads TGTGCCAGCAGCGTAGATAGCCGCATGAACACTGAAGCTTTCTTT. It translates to CASSVDSRMNTEAFF.

Details on this clone: Other DNA variants within this sample encode the same CDR3. The V call is TRBV6-4, the J call TRBJ2-1; 11 bases map to TRBD2. After removal of 4 bases from V and 3 bases from J, the junction contained 2 bases not matched to a gene. The V gene's germline CDR1 is MRHNA and CDR2 SNTAGT. The CDR3 covers 15 residues. The CDR3 loop reads CASSAGTSGYNEQFF. The DNA of the CDR3 is TGTGCCAGCAGTGCCGGGACTAGCGGCTACAATGAGCAGTTCTTC.

The rearrangement uses TRBV7-2 and TRBJ1-3, with a tentative D call TRBD1 (5 bases). The germline gives CDR1 SGHTA, CDR2 FQGNSA. V lost 5 bases to trimming and J lost 1 base, with 9 bases between them. This CDR3 region has 14 residues. Here the CDR3 DNA reads TGTGCCAGCAGCCGACAGCTGTCTGGAAACACCATATATTTT. It codes for CASSRQLSGNTIYF.

J is TRBJ1-4 and V is TRBV5-4; TRBD1 might be the D (6 bases). The germline CDR1 and CDR2 sequences are SGHNT and YYREEE (reference sequence). Trimming stripped 4 bases from V and 4 bases from J, with 11 bases between. The CDR3 is made up of 14 amino acids. CDR3 nucleotides: TGTGCCAGCAGCCAGAAACAGGGTAATGAAAAACTGTTTTTT. Translation gives CASSQKQGNEKLFF.

The chain uses TRBV28 and TRBJ1-6; no clear D. Germline CDR1 reads MDHEN; CDR2 reads SYDVKM. The germline V and J ends were trimmed by 5 bases and 7 bases, with 15 bases remaining between them. The CDR3 has 15 residues. CDR3 coding DNA: TGTGCCAGCAGTCCTAGGAGGGTAGACAATTCACCCCTCCACTTT. It encodes CASSPRRVDNSPLHF. The full variable domain, its missing parts supplied by reference TRBV28 and TRBJ1-6, is DVKVTQSSRYLVKRTGEKVFLECVQDMDHENMFWYRQDPGLGLRLIYFSYDVKMKEKGDIPEGYSVSREKKERFSLILESASTNQTSMYLCASSPRRVDNSPLHFGNGTRLTVT.

The rearrangement joins TRBV5-5 to TRBJ2-7; 7 bases line up with TRBD1. The CDR3 sequence is 15 residues long. The V and J ends lost 0 bases and 2 bases, in that order; junction bases with no gene match: 5. Looked up from germline, CDR1 is SGHKS and CDR2 is YYEKEE (reference sequence). The CDR3 coding sequence is TGTGCCAGCAGCTTGGAGACAGGGATTCCCTACGAGCAGTACTTC. Amino acid sequence: CASSLETGIPYEQYF.

This clone was counted between two and nine times. The genes are TRBV19 and TRBJ2-7; D uncertain. The CDR3 is 11 amino acids. The germline V gene has CDR1 LNHDA and CDR2 SQIVND (reference sequence). V lost 9 bases, J lost 7 bases, and 13 bases lay in between. The DNA of the CDR3 is TGTGCCAGCGCCTCATCCCGGGAGCAGTACTTC. Its translation is CASASSREQYF.

The V and J genes are TRBV23-1 and TRBJ2-7; 9 nucleotides align to TRBD2. TRBV23-1 is an ORF; its function is uncertain. The CDR3 contains 14 residues. With V trimmed by 2 bases and J by 3 bases, 2 bases remained unmatched. The CDR3 loop is CASSQTSGCYEQYF. The CDR3 bases are TGCGCCAGCAGTCAAACTAGCGGGTGCTACGAGCAGTACTTC.

The chain combines TRBV28 with TRBJ2-2, with 7 nucleotides matching TRBD2. The ends lost 2 bases at V and 0 bases at J; junction bases unmatched: 0. The CDR3 extends over 15 amino acids. Germline loops: CDR1 MDHEN, CDR2 SYDVKM. The CDR3 loop reads CASSLGGANTGELFF. The CDR3 DNA sequence: TGTGCCAGCAGTTTAGGGGGGGCGAACACCGGGGAGCTGTTTTTT.

The chain joins TRBV15 to TRBJ1-1; a possible D gene is TRBD1 (5 bases). Looked up from germline, CDR1 is LNHNV and CDR2 is YYDKDF (reference sequence). The V and J ends lost 4 bases and 1 base respectively, with 10 bases between them. The CDR3 contains 14 residues. This CDR3 reads CATSTDRPNTEAFF. The CDR3 DNA reads as TGTGCCACCAGCACCGACAGACCGAACACTGAAGCTTTCTTT.

The rearrangement joins TRBV28 to TRBJ2-5; 11 bases align to TRBD2. The CDR3 runs 16 residues. Per the germline V gene, CDR1 is MDHEN and CDR2 is SYDVKM. V lost 5 bases and J lost 1; bases outside the gene matches: 6. The CDR3 loop reads CASSPIAGGLQETQYF. The CDR3 nucleotides are TGTGCCAGCAGTCCAATAGCGGGGGGGCTCCAAGAGACCCAGTACTTC.

The chain couples TRBV7-9 to TRBJ1-2, with 9 bases that match TRBD1. The CDR3 is 12 amino acids. CDR1 and CDR2 (germline): SEHNR, FQNEAQ (reference sequence). With 5 bases clipped from V and 8 bases from J, the junction kept 3 bases outside the gene matches. CDR3 in DNA: TGTGCCAGCAGCAACGACAGGGGGGGCTACACCTTC. Amino acids: CASSNDRGGYTF.

The chain is built from TRBV5-1 and TRBJ2-1, with TRBD1 matching 7 bases. Germline V gives CDR1 SGHRS, CDR2 YFSETQ. The CDR3 loop spans 13 amino acids. The junction had 8 bases not matched to a gene; V was cut back by 0 bases and J by 14 bases. The CDR3 region has the DNA TGCGCCAGCAGCTTGGAGGGGACAGTGGAGGAGTTCTTC. Translated, it gives CASSLEGTVEEFF.

This clone was seen a single time. The chain has TRBV2 and TRBJ2-5; 9 bases are a match to TRBD2. CDR3 length: 16 amino acids. Germline V gene lookup returns CDR1 SNHLY and CDR2 FYNNEI. V lost 3 bases, J lost 5 bases, and 10 bases stayed unmatched. CDR3 in DNA: TGTGCCAGCAGTGAGGTTAGCGGGAGCGGTGGGGAGACCCAGTACTTC. This gives the protein CASSEVSGSGGETQYF.

This chain connects TRBV7-9 to TRBJ2-5, with D unresolved. CDR3 length: 15 residues. Germline V CDR1 and CDR2: SEHNR, FQNEAQ (reference sequence). V shed 1 base and J shed 2 bases, with 11 bases lying between them. The CDR3 reads CASSLGYSAQETQYF. The CDR3 nucleotides are TGTGCCAGCAGCTTAGGTTACAGTGCGCAAGAGACCCAGTACTTC.

The chain is built from TRBV7-9 and TRBJ2-3, with TRBD1 identical over 9 bases. Germline V lookup: CDR1 SEHNR, CDR2 FQNEAQ (reference sequence). The CDR3 has 15 amino acids. V lost 0 bases and J lost 4; bases outside the gene matches: 2. The CDR3 loop reads CASSLAGQGSDTQYF. The CDR3 nucleotides are TGTGCCAGCAGCTTAGCAGGACAGGGGTCAGATACGCAGTATTTT.

The chain joins TRBV19 to TRBJ1-1, with TRBD1 matching over 7 bases. The germline gives CDR1 LNHDA, CDR2 SQIVND (reference sequence). Trimming took 5 bases from V and 0 from J; bases not matched to a gene: 12. The CDR3 contains 17 residues. The CDR3 spells CASSSGRTGFMNTEAFF. The CDR3 DNA reads TGTGCCAGTAGTTCCGGACGGACAGGCTTCATGAACACTGAAGCTTTCTTT.

The V gene is TRBV5-5, the J gene TRBJ2-1; possible D gene TRBD2, 6 bases. CDR1 and CDR2 (germline): SGHKS, YYEKEE (reference sequence). CDR3 length: 15 amino acids. The V gene lost 6 bases and the J gene lost 7 bases, with 20 bases spanning the gap. The DNA for the CDR3 is TGTGCCAGCACCCCGGGCTCTGGAGGGAGGAATGAGCAGTTCTTC. This translates into CASTPGSGGRNEQFF.

The chain is built from TRBV28 and TRBJ1-2; D gene ambiguous. Germline loops: CDR1 MDHEN, CDR2 SYDVKM. With 8 bases removed from V and 8 bases from J, the gap between germline ends came to 18 bases. The CDR3 extends over 13 amino acids. This CDR3 is CASASSGGRGYTF. Here the CDR3 DNA reads TGTGCCAGCGCTTCTTCCGGCGGGAGAGGCTACACCTTC.

This rearrangement joins TRBV11-2 to TRBJ1-1; weak D call: TRBD1 (5 bases). The CDR3 has 16 residues. V gave up 0 bases and J gave up 8 bases, with 19 bases separating them. The germline gives CDR1 SGHAT, CDR2 FQNNGV. CDR3: CASSLEGRTGAGEAFF. CDR3 nucleotides: TGTGCCAGCAGCTTAGAGGGACGCACCGGGGCGGGGGAAGCTTTCTTT.

The rearrangement links TRBV5-4 to TRBJ2-5; 7 bases map to TRBD1. From germline, CDR1 is SGHNT and CDR2 YYREEE (reference sequence). V trimming: 7 bases; J trimming: 5 bases; junction bases outside the gene matches: 14. CDR3 length equals 15 residues. CDR3 in amino acids: CASGTRAGGTETQYF. DNA of the CDR3: TGTGCCAGCGGAACGAGGGCAGGGGGTACGGAGACCCAGTACTTC.

The chain joins TRBV5-1 to TRBJ2-7; 7 bases are shared with TRBD1. The junction had 7 bases not matched to a gene; V was cut back by 2 bases and J by 2 bases. This CDR3 is built from 15 residues. Germline CDR1 SGHRS, CDR2 YFSETQ. The chain's CDR3 is CASSLQGTGAYEQYF. As DNA, the CDR3 is TGCGCCAGCAGCTTACAGGGAACAGGGGCCTACGAGCAGTACTTC.

This clone showed up just once. V is TRBV9 and J is TRBJ2-7, with D hard to call. Germline V gives CDR1 SGDLS, CDR2 YYNGEE. There are 15 residues in the CDR3. V lost 0 bases and J 5 bases, leaving 15 bases between the germline ends. CDR3 sequence (DNA): TGTGCCAGCAGCGTAGGCGCACTGACTGCGGACGAGCAGTACTTC. It is translated as CASSVGALTADEQYF. Variable domain in full (rest from reference TRBV9 and TRBJ2-7): DSGVTQTPKHLITATGQRVTLRCSPRSGDLSVYWYQQSLDQGLQFLIQYYNGEERAKGNILERFSAQQFPDLHSELNLSSLELGDSALYFCASSVGALTADEQYFGPGTRLTVT.

This rearrangement joins TRBV7-2 to TRBJ2-7; D may be TRBD1 (7 bases). Germline values: CDR1 SGHTA, CDR2 FQGNSA. Trimming removed 2 bases from V and 7 bases from J, with 18 bases in between. This CDR3 has 15 residues. DNA for the CDR3: TGTGCCAGCAGCTTAAGTTCAGGGGGGAAAAGGGAGCAGTACTTC. It yields the protein CASSLSSGGKREQYF.

The chain is built from TRBV5-1 and TRBJ2-5, with 7 bases identical to TRBD1. The CDR3 runs to 18 residues. The germline V gene has CDR1 SGHRS and CDR2 YFSETQ. V was clipped by 0 bases and J by 3 bases; unmatched bases: 14. This CDR3 is CASSLARGYERLKETQYF. CDR3 nucleotide sequence: TGCGCCAGCAGCTTGGCCAGGGGGTACGAACGATTAAAAGAGACCCAGTACTTC. Based on the CDR3 plus reference TRBV5-1 and TRBJ2-5, the full variable domain is KAGVTQTPRYLIKTRGQQVTLSCSPISGHRSVSWYQQTPGQGLQFLFEYFSETQRNKGNFPGRFSGRQFSNSRSEMNVSTLELGDSALYLCASSLARGYERLKETQYFGPGTRLLVL.

V usage is TRBV5-1 and J usage is TRBJ2-5, with 8 bases lining up with TRBD1. The germline CDR1 and CDR2 sequences are SGHRS and YFSETQ. This CDR3 is built from 16 residues. The ends lost 5 bases at V and 0 bases at J; junction bases unmatched: 9. CDR3 residues: CASRHGTGLYQETQYF. The CDR3 DNA reads as TGCGCCAGCAGACACGGGACAGGACTGTACCAAGAGACCCAGTACTTC.

The chain combines TRBV5-1 with TRBJ1-1; D call uncertain. The V and J ends lost 1 base and 2 bases respectively, with 6 bases between them. In germline, CDR1 is SGHRS, CDR2 YFSETQ. The CDR3 is 13 amino acids. The DNA of the CDR3 is TGCGCCAGCAGCTTGCGGGGTAACACTGAAGCTTTCTTT. This sequence encodes CASSLRGNTEAFF.